The rows below give T cell receptor beta chains drawn from one sample of a study of shared clonotypes between healthy human individuals. Data came from immunoSEQ multiplex PCR; TCRdb stores just in-frame clones and leaves some out. The sample carries hundreds of thousands of clones, roughly 98% recorded once. The sequenced sample was naive CD8+ T cells sorted from blood. These receptor sequences come from a man under 40 in good health. Both conserved end residues are part of each CDR3. A D gene is named only where the DNA matches it firmly.

V,J,D,CDR3,DNA
TRBV11-2,TRBJ2-7,-,CASSPPEGAYEQYF,TGTGCCAGCAGCCCCCCGGAAGGAGCCTACGAGCAGTACTTC
TRBV9,TRBJ2-7,TRBD1,CASSPSRTGLGEQYF,TGTGCCAGCAGCCCATCAAGGACAGGCCTGGGGGAGCAGTACTTC
TRBV13,TRBJ1-5,-,CASSFSSGQPQHF,TGTGCCAGCAGCTTCTCCTCAGGTCAGCCCCAGCATTTT
TRBV7-9,TRBJ2-7,TRBD1,CASSSEGQGVGEQYF,TGTGCCAGCAGCTCGGAGGGACAGGGGGTGGGAGAGCAGTACTTC
TRBV6-1,TRBJ2-7,TRBD1,CASRPDRANLEQYF,TGTGCCAGCAGGCCGGACAGGGCCAACTTGGAGCAGTACTTC
TRBV6-1,TRBJ2-2,TRBD1,CASSDIPGQGTGELFF,TGTGCCAGCAGTGATATCCCGGGACAGGGAACCGGGGAGCTGTTTTTT
TRBV5-4,TRBJ1-1,-,CASRLAGNTEAFF,TGTGCCAGCAGATTGGCGGGAAACACTGAAGCTTTCTTT
TRBV28,TRBJ2-5,-,CASSLVQAPGEGVQETQYF,TGTGCCAGCAGTTTAGTTCAGGCACCAGGGGAAGGGGTCCAAGAGACCCAGTACTTC
TRBV29-1,TRBJ2-7,TRBD2,CSVEGLAGGSYEQYF,TGCAGCGTTGAAGGACTAGCGGGAGGTTCCTACGAGCAGTACTTC
TRBV7-9,TRBJ1-2,TRBD1,CASSLGSRDSNYGYTF,TGTGCCAGCAGCTTGGGAAGTCGGGACAGTAACTATGGCTACACCTTC
TRBV7-9,TRBJ1-1,TRBD1,CASSYTGEAKTEAFF,TGTGCCAGCAGCTACACAGGGGAGGCGAAGACTGAAGCTTTCTTT
TRBV9,TRBJ2-1,TRBD2,CASGRTSGRRDEQFF,TGTGCCAGCGGGAGGACTAGCGGGAGGCGGGATGAGCAGTTCTTC
TRBV4-1,TRBJ2-5,-,CASSPSGSEHVGTQYF,TGCGCCAGCAGCCCTTCGGGCAGCGAACACGTCGGGACCCAGTACTTC
TRBV30,TRBJ2-3,-,CAWSQTKGDTQYF,TGTGCCTGGAGTCAAACAAAGGGAGATACGCAGTATTTT
TRBV5-6,TRBJ2-1,-,CASSFSTPNEQFF,TGTGCCAGCAGCTTTTCTACCCCCAATGAGCAGTTCTTC
TRBV19,TRBJ1-5,TRBD1,CASSMLGQGYSNQPQHF,TGTGCCAGTAGTATGCTCGGACAGGGCTATAGCAATCAGCCCCAGCATTTT
TRBV15,TRBJ2-7,-,CATSSELGQIPDEQYF,TGTGCCACCAGCAGTGAATTGGGGCAAATTCCGGACGAGCAGTACTTC
TRBV5-1,TRBJ1-4,-,CASSPRPRAANEKLFF,TGCGCCAGCAGCCCCCGGCCAAGGGCGGCTAATGAAAAACTGTTTTTT
TRBV5-1,TRBJ2-1,-,CASSFRGGPNEQFF,TGCGCCAGCAGCTTCCGGGGAGGCCCCAATGAGCAGTTCTTC
TRBV7-6,TRBJ2-2,-,CASSFRENTGELFF,TGTGCCAGCAGCTTTCGAGAGAACACCGGGGAGCTGTTTTTT
TRBV9,TRBJ2-1,-,CASSGDLSGAYNEQFF,TGTGCCAGCAGCGGGGATCTTAGCGGAGCCTACAATGAGCAGTTCTTC
TRBV2,TRBJ2-7,TRBD2,CASTGGSYEQYF,TGTGCCAGCACCGGGGGGTCCTACGAGCAGTACTTC
TRBV28,TRBJ2-3,-,CASSSPGGQAVDTQYF,TGTGCCAGCAGTTCCCCCGGGGGCCAGGCGGTAGATACGCAGTATTTT
TRBV29-1,TRBJ2-3,TRBD2,CSVVIAGGRFGSTDTQYF,TGCAGCGTTGTCATAGCGGGAGGGCGATTCGGGTCTACAGATACGCAGTATTTT
TRBV5-4,TRBJ2-7,-,CASSLTPAYEQYF,TGTGCCAGCAGCTTGACTCCTGCCTACGAGCAGTACTTC
TRBV6-6,TRBJ2-1,-,CASSKDSGSYNEQFF,TGTGCCAGCAGTAAAGATAGCGGCTCCTACAATGAGCAGTTCTTC
TRBV27,TRBJ2-1,-,CASTSAGRYNEQFF,TGTGCCAGCACCTCGGCGGGAAGATACAATGAGCAGTTCTTC
TRBV7-6,TRBJ2-7,TRBD2,CASSSTSGATYEQYF,TGTGCCAGCAGCTCGACTAGCGGGGCGACCTACGAGCAGTACTTC
TRBV4-3,TRBJ2-7,TRBD1,CASSQGLDRDTYEQYF,TGCGCCAGCAGCCAAGGTTTAGACAGGGATACCTACGAGCAGTACTTC
TRBV7-9,TRBJ2-7,-,CASSPSRSARYEQYF,TGTGCCAGCAGCCCCAGTCGTAGTGCACGCTACGAGCAGTACTTC
TRBV5-1,TRBJ2-2,-,CASSTTGELFF,TGCGCCAGCAGTACAACCGGGGAGCTGTTTTTT
TRBV15,TRBJ2-1,-,CATSREAGRYNEQFF,TGTGCCACCAGCAGAGAGGCGGGAAGGTACAATGAGCAGTTCTTC